These 12 T cell receptor beta chains were sequenced from one sample in a study of cytomegalovirus exposure and HLA in healthy donors. The PCR had 60 Vbeta and 13 Jbeta primers. This table comes from immunoSEQ multiplex PCR, and its TCRdb copy is limited to in-frame clones, with some not included. The data contain some 150,000 clones, roughly 77% of them seen just once; the ten biggest clones take up roughly 3.6%. The sequencing input was PBMCs. These receptor sequences come from a human donor in good health.

This chain joins TRBV27 and TRBJ1-3; the D is unclear. The V gene lost 3 bases and the J gene lost 0 bases, with 12 bases spanning the gap. Germline V CDR1 and CDR2: MNHEY, SMNVEV (reference sequence). This CDR3 contains 16 residues. The CDR3 DNA follows: TGTGCCAGCAGTTTCACACAGCCCGGCTCTGGAAACACCATATATTTT. Translating it yields CASSFTQPGSGNTIYF.

The table lists this clone with a few counts. The V and J genes are TRBV6-5 and TRBJ1-5; 8 positions match TRBD1. After removal of 4 bases from V and 9 bases from J, the junction contained 8 bases not matched to a gene. Per the germline V gene, CDR1 is MNHEY and CDR2 is SVGAGI. The CDR3 totals 14 residues. CDR3 DNA sequence: TGTGCCAGCAGTTCTGCAGGGGGCGGACGGCCCCAGCATTTT. Translation gives CASSSAGGGRPQHF.

CDR3 DNA sequence: TGTGCCAGCAGTTTATACGCCGGAGTATATGAACACGAGCAGTACTTC. Protein sequence: CASSLYAGVYEHEQYF. The chain links TRBV27 to TRBJ2-7; D ambiguous. From germline, CDR1 is MNHEY and CDR2 SMNVEV (reference sequence). V lost 1 base and J 5 bases, leaving 18 bases between the germline ends. The CDR3 covers 16 residues.

This chain connects TRBV5-4 to TRBJ2-1, with TRBD2 matching 14 bases. The V gene end was trimmed by 4 bases and the J gene end by 12 bases; junction bases not matched to a gene: 15. The CDR3 runs to 17 residues. Germline V gives CDR1 SGHNT, CDR2 YYREEE (reference sequence). The CDR3 nucleotides are TGTGCCAGCAGCCATCCTGGACTAGCGGGGGGACCACAAAGGCAGTTCTTC. As protein: CASSHPGLAGGPQRQFF.

The chain recombines TRBV18 with TRBJ2-3, with TRBD1 identical over 9 bases. V lost 7 bases and J lost 7; bases outside the gene matches: 9. The CDR3 runs 14 residues. CDR1 and CDR2 from the germline V gene are KGHSH and LQKENI. This CDR3 reads CASYPGQGSNTQYF. In DNA form, the CDR3 reads TGTGCCAGCTATCCGGGACAGGGTAGTAATACGCAGTATTTT. Filled out from reference TRBV18 and TRBJ2-3, the complete variable domain reads NAGVMQNPRHLVRRRGQEARLRCSPMKGHSHVYWYRQLPEEGLKFMVYLQKENIIDESGMPKERFSAEFPKEGPSILRIQQVVRGDSAAYFCASYPGQGSNTQYFGPGTRLTVL.

The V and J genes are TRBV7-8 and TRBJ1-5; perhaps TRBD1 as D (6 bases). Trimming removed 7 bases at V and 4 bases at J, with 20 bases between. Germline V CDR1 and CDR2: SGHVS, FQNEAQ. The CDR3 runs to 16 residues. As DNA, the CDR3 is TGTGCCAGCACCCCCGCAGGGGAAATTGGGAATCAGCCCCAGCATTTT. Encoded protein: CASTPAGEIGNQPQHF.

This chain connects TRBV18 to TRBJ1-1; D not certain. Germline CDR1 is KGHSH and CDR2 is LQKENI. V lost 1 base to trimming and J lost 1 base, with 10 bases between them. The CDR3 length is 15 residues. The chain's CDR3 is CASSPLGARNTEAFF. The CDR3 nucleotides are TGTGCCAGCTCACCACTGGGAGCCCGGAACACTGAAGCTTTCTTT.

CDR3 DNA sequence: TGTGCCTGTAAAGGTGGGAGGGGAAACACCATATATTTT. This translates into CACKGGRGNTIYF. This chain connects TRBV30 to TRBJ1-3; no firm D call. From germline, CDR1 is GTSNPN and CDR2 SVGIG (reference sequence). This CDR3 has 13 residues. V was shortened by 6 bases and J by 4 bases, with 13 bases between the two germline ends.

This chain joins TRBV28 and TRBJ1-1; maybe TRBD1 (5 bases). V shed 0 bases and J shed 4 bases, with 15 bases lying between them. CDR1 MDHEN and CDR2 SYDVKM come from the germline V gene. This CDR3 is 16 amino acids long. CDR3 nucleotides: TGTGCCAGCAGTTTATGGTCGCAGGGCCCGGGCACTGAAGCTTTCTTT. As protein: CASSLWSQGPGTEAFF.

V usage is TRBV30 and J usage is TRBJ2-3; 7 bases line up with TRBD2. CDR1 and CDR2 from the germline V gene are GTSNPN and SVGIG (reference sequence). The CDR3 extends over 11 amino acids. Germline trimming cut 1 base from V and 9 bases from J; bases unmatched to any gene: 1. CDR3 sequence: CAWSAGGTQYF. The CDR3 nucleotides read TGTGCCTGGAGTGCGGGGGGAACGCAGTATTTT.

As for this clone: The missing conserved phenylalanine or tryptophan at the end of this CDR3 makes a read error likely. The chain recombines TRBV9 with TRBJ2-7, with a weak D call TRBD1 (5 bases). The V end was cut by 0 bases, the J end by 2 bases, with 12 bases between. Germline V lookup: CDR1 SGDLS, CDR2 YYNGEE. This CDR3 contains 15 residues. The DNA for the CDR3 is TGTGCCAGCAGCGTAGGTCAGGGCAGAACCTACGAGCAGTACCTC. It yields the protein CASSVGQGRTYEQYL.

The J gene is TRBJ2-1, the V gene TRBV25-1; D is perhaps TRBD2 (6 bases). This CDR3 is 15 amino acids long. The germline CDR1 and CDR2 sequences are MGHDK and SYGVNS. The V end was cut by 3 bases, the J end by 13 bases, with 22 bases between. The CDR3 bases are TGTGCCAGCAGTGAGACCCGGGCTCTTGGAGGGAGACAGTTCTTC. The encoded protein is CASSETRALGGRQFF.